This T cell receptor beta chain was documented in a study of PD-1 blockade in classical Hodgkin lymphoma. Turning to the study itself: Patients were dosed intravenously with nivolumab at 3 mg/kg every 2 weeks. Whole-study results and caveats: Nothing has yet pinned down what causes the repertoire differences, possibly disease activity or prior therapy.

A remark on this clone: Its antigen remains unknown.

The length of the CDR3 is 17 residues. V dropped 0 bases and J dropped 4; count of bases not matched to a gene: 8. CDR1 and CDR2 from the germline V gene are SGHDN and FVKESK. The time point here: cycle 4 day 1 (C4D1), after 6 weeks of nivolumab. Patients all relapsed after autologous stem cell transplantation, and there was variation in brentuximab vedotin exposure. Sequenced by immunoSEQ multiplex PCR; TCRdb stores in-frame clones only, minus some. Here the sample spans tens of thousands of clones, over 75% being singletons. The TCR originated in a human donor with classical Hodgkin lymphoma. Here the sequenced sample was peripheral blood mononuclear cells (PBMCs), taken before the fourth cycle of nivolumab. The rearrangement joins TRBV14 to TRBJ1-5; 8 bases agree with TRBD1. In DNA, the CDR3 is TGTGCCAGCAGCCAAGATCTGGCAGGGGGCGAGAATCAGCCCCAGCATTTT. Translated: CASSQDLAGGENQPQHF.